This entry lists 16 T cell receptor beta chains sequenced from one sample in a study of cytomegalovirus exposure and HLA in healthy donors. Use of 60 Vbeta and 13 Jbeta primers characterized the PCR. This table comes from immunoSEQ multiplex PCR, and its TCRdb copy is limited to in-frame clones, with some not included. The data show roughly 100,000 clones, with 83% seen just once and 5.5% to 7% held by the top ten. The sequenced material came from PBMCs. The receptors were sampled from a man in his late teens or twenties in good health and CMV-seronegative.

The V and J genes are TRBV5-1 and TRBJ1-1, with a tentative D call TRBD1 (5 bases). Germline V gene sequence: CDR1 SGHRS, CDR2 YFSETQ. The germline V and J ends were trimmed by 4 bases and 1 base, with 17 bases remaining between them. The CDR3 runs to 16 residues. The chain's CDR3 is CASSPLTGAQNTEAFF. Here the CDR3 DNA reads TGCGCCAGCAGCCCTCTTACAGGCGCTCAGAACACTGAAGCTTTCTTT.

Written as DNA, the CDR3 is TGCGCCAGCAGCCAAGGAGGGGCCAAAAACATTCAGTACTTC. Translating it yields CASSQGGAKNIQYF. The V call is TRBV4-1, the J call TRBJ2-4; a weak D match, TRBD2 (5 bases). This CDR3 spans 14 amino acids. Germline-derived CDR1 and CDR2 are MGHRA and YSYEKL. With 1 base removed from V and 1 base from J, the gap between germline ends came to 5 bases.

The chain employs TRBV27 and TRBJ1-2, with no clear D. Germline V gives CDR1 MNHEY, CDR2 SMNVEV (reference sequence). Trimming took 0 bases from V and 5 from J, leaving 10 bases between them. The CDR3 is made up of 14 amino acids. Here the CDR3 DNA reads TGTGCCAGCAGTTTATCCCCCCGGAGGTATGGCTACACCTTC. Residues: CASSLSPRRYGYTF.

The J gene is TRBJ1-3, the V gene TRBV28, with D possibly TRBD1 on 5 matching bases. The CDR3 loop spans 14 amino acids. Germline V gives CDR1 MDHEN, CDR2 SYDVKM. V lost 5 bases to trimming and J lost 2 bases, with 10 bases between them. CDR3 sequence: CASSTGAAGNTIYF. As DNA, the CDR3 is TGTGCCAGCAGTACAGGCGCGGCTGGAAACACCATATATTTT.

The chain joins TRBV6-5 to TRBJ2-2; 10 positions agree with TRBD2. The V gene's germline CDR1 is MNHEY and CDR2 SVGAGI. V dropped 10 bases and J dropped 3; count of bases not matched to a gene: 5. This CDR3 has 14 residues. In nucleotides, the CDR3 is TGTGCCACCCGAGCGGGAGGGGACACCGGGGAGCTGTTTTTT. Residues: CATRAGGDTGELFF.

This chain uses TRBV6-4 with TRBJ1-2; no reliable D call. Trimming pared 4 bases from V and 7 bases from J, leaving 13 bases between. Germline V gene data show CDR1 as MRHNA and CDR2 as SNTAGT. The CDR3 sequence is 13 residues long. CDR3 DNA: TGTGCCAGCAGTGGGTCCCCCTCCAGTGGCTACACCTTC. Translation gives CASSGSPSSGYTF.

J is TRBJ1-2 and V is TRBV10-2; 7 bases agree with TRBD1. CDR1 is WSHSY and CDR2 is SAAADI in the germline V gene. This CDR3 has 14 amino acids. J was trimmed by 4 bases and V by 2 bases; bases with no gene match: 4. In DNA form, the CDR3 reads TGCGCCAGCAGTGAGGGCAGGGGGTCCTATGGCTACACCTTC. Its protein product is CASSEGRGSYGYTF.

The CDR3 is CASSSSPRDSSRNEQFF. CDR3 nucleotides: TGTGCCAGCAGCTCAAGTCCCCGGGACTCCTCTCGGAATGAGCAGTTCTTC. This chain joins TRBV5-4 and TRBJ2-1, with D possibly being TRBD2 (6 bases). Trimming left V 3 bases short and J 7 bases short, with 23 bases between. The length of the CDR3 is 17 residues. CDR1 and CDR2 (germline): SGHNT, YYREEE (reference sequence). The complete variable domain, with remaining parts taken from reference TRBV5-4 and TRBJ2-1, reads ETGVTQSPTHLIKTRGQQVTLRCSSQSGHNTVSWYQQALGQGPQFIFQYYREEENGRGNFPPRFSGLQFPNYSSELNVNALELDDSALYLCASSSSPRDSSRNEQFFGPGTRLTVL.

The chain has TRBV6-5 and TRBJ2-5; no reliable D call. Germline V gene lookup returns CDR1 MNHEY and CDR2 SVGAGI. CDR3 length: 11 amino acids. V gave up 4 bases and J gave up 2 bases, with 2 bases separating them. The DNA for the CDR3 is TGTGCCAGCAGTTTACAAGAGACCCAGTACTTC. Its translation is CASSLQETQYF.

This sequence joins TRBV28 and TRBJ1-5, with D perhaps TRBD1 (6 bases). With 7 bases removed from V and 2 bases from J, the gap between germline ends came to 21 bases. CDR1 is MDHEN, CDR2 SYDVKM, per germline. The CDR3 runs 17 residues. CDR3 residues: CASTRALSGVGNQPQHF. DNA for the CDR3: TGTGCCAGCACCCGAGCCCTTTCAGGGGTTGGCAATCAGCCCCAGCATTTT.

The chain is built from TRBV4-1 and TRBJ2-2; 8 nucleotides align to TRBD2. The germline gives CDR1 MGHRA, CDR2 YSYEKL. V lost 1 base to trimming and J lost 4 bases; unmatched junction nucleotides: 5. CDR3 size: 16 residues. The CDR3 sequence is CASSQAGGPGTGELFF. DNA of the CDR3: TGCGCCAGCAGCCAAGCGGGGGGGCCGGGCACCGGGGAGCTGTTTTTT.

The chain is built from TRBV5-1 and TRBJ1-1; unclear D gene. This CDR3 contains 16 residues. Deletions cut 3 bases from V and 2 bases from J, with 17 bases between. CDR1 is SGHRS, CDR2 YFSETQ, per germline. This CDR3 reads CASSSRPGSGNTEAFF. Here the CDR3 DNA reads TGCGCCAGCAGCTCCCGGCCGGGCTCGGGAAACACTGAAGCTTTCTTT.

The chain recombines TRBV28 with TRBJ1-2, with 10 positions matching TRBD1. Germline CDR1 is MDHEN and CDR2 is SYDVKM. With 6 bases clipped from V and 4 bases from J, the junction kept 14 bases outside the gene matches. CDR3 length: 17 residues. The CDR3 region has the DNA TGTGCCAGCAGCAAGAAGGACAGGGGGGCCCCAGGCTATGGCTACACCTTC. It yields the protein CASSKKDRGAPGYGYTF.

The CDR3 loop is CASSQEREYQNIQYF. The CDR3 DNA reads TGCGCCAGCAGCCAAGAAAGAGAGTACCAAAACATTCAGTACTTC. This chain connects TRBV4-3 to TRBJ2-4; D gene uncertain. Deletions cut 0 bases from V and 5 bases from J, with 11 bases between. Per the germline V gene, CDR1 is LGHNA and CDR2 is YSLEER. This CDR3 is built from 15 residues.

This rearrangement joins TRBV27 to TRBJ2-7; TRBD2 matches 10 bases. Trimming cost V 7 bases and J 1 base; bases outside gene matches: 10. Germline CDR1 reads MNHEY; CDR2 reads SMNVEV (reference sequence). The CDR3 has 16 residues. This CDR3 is CASTRKRLAGSYEQYF. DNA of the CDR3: TGTGCCAGCACCCGGAAACGACTAGCGGGTTCCTACGAGCAGTACTTC.

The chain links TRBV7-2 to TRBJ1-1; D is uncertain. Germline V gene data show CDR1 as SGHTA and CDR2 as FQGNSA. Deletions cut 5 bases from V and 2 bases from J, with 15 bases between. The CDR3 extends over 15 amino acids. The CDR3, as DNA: TGTGCCAGCAGCGGAGACCTCGGTTTCAACACTGAAGCTTTCTTT. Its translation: CASSGDLGFNTEAFF.